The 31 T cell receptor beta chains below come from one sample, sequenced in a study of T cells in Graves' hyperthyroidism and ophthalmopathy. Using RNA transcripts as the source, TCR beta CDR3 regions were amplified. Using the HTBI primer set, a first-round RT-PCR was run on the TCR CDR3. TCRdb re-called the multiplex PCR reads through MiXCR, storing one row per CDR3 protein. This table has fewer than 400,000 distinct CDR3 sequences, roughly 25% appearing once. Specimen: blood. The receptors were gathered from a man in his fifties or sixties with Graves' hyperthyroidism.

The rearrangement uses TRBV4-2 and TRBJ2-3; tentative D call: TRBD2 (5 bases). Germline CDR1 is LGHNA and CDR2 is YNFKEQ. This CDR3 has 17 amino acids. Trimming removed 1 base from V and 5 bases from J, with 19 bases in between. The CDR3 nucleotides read TGTGCCAGCAGCCAAGTCAGTGGAGTAGCGACAAAAGATACGCAGTATTTT. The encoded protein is CASSQVSGVATKDTQYF.

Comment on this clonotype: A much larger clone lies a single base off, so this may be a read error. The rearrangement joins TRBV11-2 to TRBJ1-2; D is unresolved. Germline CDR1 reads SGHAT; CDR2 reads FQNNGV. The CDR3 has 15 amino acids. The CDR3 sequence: CAGSLASLGIYGYTF. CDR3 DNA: TGTGCCGGCAGCTTAGCCAGCCTGGGTATCTATGGCTACACCTTC. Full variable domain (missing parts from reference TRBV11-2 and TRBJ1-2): EAGVAQSPRYKIIEKRQSVAFWCNPISGHATLYWYQQILGQGPKLLIQFQNNGVVDDSQLPKDRFSAERLKGVDSTLKIQPAKLEDSAVYLCAGSLASLGIYGYTFGSGTRLTVV.

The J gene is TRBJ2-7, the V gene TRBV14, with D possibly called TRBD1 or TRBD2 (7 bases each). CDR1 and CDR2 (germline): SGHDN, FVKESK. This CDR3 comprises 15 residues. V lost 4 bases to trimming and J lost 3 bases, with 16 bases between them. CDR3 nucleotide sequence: TGTGCCAGCAGCCGCAACAGGGGAGGGGGCTACGAGCAGTACTTC. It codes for CASSRNRGGGYEQYF.

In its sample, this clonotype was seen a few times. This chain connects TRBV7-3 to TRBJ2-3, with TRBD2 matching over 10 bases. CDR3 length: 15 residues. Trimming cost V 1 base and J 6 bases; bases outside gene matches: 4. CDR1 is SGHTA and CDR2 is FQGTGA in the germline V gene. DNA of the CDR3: TGTGCCAGCAGCTTAAGTCCAGCGGGGGGGGATACGCAGTATTTT. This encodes CASSLSPAGGDTQYF.

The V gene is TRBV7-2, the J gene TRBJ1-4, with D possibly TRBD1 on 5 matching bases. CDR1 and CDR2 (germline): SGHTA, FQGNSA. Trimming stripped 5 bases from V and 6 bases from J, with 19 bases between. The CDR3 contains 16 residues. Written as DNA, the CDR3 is TGTGCCAGCAGCATTACTGGGGCATTGAGGGATGAAAAACTGTTTTTT. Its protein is CASSITGALRDEKLFF.

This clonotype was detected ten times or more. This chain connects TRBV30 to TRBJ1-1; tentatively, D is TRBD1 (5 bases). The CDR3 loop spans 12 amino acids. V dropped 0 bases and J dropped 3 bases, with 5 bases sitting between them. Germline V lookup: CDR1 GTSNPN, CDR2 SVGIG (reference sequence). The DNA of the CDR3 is TGTGCCTGGAGTGTACAGGACACTGAAGCTTTCTTT. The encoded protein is CAWSVQDTEAFF. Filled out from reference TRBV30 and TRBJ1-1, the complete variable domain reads SQTIHQWPATLVQPVGSPLSLECTVEGTSNPNLYWYRQAAGRGLQLLFYSVGIGQISSEVPQNLSASRPQDRQFILSSKKLLLSDSGFYLCAWSVQDTEAFFGQGTRLTVV.

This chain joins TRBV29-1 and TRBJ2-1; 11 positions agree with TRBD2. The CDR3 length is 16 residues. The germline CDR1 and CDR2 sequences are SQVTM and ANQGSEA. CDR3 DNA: TGCAGTGCCCTTCCTTTAGCGGGAGGGCGCTACAATGAGCAGTTCTTC. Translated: CSALPLAGGRYNEQFF.

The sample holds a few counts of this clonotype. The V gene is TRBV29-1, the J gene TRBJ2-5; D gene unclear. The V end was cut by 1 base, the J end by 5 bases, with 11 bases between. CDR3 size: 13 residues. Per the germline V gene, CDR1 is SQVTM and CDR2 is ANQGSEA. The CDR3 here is CSVEVRARETQYF. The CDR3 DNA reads TGCAGCGTTGAAGTCCGGGCTCGGGAGACCCAGTACTTC.

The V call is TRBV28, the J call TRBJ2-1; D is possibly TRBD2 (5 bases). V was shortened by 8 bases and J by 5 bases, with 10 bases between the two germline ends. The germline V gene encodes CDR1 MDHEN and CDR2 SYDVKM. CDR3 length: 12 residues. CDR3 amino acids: CASRRRNNEQFF. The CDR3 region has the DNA TGTGCCAGCCGACGGAGGAACAATGAGCAGTTCTTC.

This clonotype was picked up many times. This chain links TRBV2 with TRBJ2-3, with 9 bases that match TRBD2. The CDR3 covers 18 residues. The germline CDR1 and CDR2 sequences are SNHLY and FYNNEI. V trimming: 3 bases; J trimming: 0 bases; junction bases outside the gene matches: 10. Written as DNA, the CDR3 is TGTGCCAGCAGTGAGAGGCTAGCGGGATTCACTAGCACAGATACGCAGTATTTT. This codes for CASSERLAGFTSTDTQYF.

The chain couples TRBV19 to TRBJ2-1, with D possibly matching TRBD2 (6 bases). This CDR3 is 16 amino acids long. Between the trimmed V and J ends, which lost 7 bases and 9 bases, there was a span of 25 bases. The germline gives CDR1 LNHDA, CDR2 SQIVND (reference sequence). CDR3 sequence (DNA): TGTGCCAGTAACCAGCGGGTGACTTCCCGGCGGGGTGAGCAGTTCTTC. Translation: CASNQRVTSRRGEQFF.

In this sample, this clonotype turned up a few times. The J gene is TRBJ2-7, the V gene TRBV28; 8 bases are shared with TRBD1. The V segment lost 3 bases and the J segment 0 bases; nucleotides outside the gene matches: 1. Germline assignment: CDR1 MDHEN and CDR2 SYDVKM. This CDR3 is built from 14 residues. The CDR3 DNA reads TGTGCCAGCAGTTTTACAGGGGGCTCCTACGAGCAGTACTTC. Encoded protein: CASSFTGGSYEQYF.

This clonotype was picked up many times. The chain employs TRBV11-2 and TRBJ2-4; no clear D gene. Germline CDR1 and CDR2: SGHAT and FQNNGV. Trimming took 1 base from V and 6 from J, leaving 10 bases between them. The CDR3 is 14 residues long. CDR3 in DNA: TGTGCCAGCAGCTTAGGGCCGGGTTCAAACATTCAGTACTTC. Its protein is CASSLGPGSNIQYF.

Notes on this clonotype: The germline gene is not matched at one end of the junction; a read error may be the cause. The CDR3 DNA reads TGTGCCAGCAGCCAAGGAGGGACTAGCGGGAGGGCCTACAATGAGCAGTTCTTC. Protein sequence: CASSQGGTSGRAYNEQFF. The rearrangement joins TRBV4-1 to TRBJ2-1; 16 bases align to TRBD2. CDR3 length: 18 amino acids. Germline V gene sequence: CDR1 MGHRA, CDR2 YSYEKL.

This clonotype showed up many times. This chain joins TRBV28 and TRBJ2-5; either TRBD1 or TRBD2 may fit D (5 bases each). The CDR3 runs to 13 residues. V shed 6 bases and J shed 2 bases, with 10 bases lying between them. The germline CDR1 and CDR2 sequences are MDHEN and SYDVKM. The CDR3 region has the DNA TGTGCCAGCAGCGGGACGGAGCAAGAGACCCAGTACTTC. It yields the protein CASSGTEQETQYF.

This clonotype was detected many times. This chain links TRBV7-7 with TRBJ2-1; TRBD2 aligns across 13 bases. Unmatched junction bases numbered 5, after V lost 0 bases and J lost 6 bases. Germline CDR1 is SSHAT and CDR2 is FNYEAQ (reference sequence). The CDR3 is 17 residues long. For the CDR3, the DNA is TGTGCCAGCAGCTTAGCTCCCGGGACTAGCGGGATCAATGAGCAGTTCTTC. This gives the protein CASSLAPGTSGINEQFF.

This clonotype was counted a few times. The CDR3 loop reads CASSLTRDTGELFF. The CDR3 coding sequence is TGTGCCAGCAGCCTAACTAGGGACACCGGGGAGCTGTTTTTT. This rearrangement joins TRBV7-2 to TRBJ2-2; a weak D match, TRBD2 (5 bases). CDR3 length: 14 amino acids. V was clipped by 5 bases and J by 3 bases, with 10 bases between them. CDR1 and CDR2 (germline): SGHTA, FQGNSA.

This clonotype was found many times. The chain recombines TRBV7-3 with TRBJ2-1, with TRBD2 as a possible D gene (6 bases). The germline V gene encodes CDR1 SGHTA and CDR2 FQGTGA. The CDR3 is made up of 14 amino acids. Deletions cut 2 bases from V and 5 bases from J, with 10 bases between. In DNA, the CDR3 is TGTGCCAGCAGCTTAGATGGGGGGAACAATGAGCAGTTCTTC. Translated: CASSLDGGNNEQFF.

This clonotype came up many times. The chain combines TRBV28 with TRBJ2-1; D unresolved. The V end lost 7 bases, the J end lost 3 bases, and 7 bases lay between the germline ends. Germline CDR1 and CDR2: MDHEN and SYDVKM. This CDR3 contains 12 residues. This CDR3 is CASTPRYNEQFF. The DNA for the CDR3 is TGTGCCAGCACCCCCCGCTACAATGAGCAGTTCTTC.

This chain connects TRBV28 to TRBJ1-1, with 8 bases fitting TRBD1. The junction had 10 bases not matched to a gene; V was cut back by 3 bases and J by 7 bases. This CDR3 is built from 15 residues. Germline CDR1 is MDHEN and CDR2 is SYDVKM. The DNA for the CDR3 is TGTGCCAGCAGTTTGGGAGGACAGGGCTCGCGTGAAGCTTTCTTT. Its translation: CASSLGGQGSREAFF.

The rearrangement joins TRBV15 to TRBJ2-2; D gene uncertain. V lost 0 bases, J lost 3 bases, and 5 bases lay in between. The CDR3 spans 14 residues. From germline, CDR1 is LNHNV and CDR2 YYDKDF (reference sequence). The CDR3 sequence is CATSRDGDTGELFF. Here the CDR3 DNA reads TGTGCCACCAGCAGAGATGGGGACACCGGGGAGCTGTTTTTT.

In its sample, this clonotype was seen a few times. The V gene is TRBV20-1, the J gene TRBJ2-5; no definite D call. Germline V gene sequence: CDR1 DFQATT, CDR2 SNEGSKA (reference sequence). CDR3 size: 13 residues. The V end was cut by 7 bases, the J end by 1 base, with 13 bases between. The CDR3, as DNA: TGCAGTGGTTTGGTGGGCGCCCAAGAGACCCAGTACTTC. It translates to CSGLVGAQETQYF.

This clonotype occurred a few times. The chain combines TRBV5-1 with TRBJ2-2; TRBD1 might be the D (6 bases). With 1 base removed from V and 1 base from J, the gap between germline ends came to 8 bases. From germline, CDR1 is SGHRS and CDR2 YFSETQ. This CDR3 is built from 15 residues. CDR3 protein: CASSLLQGNTGELFF. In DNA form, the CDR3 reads TGCGCCAGCAGCTTGTTACAGGGGAACACCGGGGAGCTGTTTTTT.

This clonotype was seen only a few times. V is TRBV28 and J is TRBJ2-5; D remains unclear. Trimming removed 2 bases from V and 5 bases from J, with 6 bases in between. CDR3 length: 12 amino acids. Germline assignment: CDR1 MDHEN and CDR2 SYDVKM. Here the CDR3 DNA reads TGTGCCAGCAGTTTACCTTCGGAGACCCAGTACTTC. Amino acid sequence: CASSLPSETQYF.

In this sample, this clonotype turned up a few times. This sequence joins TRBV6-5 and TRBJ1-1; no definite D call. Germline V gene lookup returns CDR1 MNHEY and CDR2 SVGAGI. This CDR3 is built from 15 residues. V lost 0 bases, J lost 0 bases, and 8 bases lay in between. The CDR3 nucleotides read TGTGCCAGCAGTTACTCTCCCATAATGAACACTGAAGCTTTCTTT. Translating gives CASSYSPIMNTEAFF.

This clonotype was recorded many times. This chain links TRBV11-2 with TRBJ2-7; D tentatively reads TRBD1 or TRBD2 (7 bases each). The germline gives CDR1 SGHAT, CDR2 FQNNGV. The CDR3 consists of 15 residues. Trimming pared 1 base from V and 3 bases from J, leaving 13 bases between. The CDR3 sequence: CASSLVQGGGYEQYF. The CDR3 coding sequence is TGTGCCAGCAGCTTAGTTCAGGGGGGGGGCTACGAGCAGTACTTC.

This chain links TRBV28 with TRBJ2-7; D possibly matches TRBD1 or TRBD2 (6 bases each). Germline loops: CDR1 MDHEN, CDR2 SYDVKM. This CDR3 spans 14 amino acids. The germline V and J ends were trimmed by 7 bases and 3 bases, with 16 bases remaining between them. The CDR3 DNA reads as TGTGCCAGCACCTTGGGGGGACAAGGCTACGAGCAGTACTTC. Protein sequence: CASTLGGQGYEQYF.

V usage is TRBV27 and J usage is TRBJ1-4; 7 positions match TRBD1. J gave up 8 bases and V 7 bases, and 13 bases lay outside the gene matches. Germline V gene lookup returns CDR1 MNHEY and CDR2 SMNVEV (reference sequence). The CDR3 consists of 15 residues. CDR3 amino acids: CASTTSGTAVEKLFF. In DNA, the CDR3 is TGTGCCAGCACCACCTCCGGGACAGCGGTAGAAAAACTGTTTTTT.

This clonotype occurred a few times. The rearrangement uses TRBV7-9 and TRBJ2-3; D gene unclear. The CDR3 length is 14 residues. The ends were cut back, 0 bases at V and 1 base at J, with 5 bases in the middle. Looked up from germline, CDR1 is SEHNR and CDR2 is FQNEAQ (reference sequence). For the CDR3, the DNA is TGTGCCAGCAGCTTAGCGAATGGCACAGATACGCAGTATTTT. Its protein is CASSLANGTDTQYF.

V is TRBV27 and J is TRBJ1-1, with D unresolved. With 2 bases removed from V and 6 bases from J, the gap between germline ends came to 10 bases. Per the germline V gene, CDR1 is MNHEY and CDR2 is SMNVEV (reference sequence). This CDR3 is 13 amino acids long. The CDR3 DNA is TGTGCCAGCAGTTTAGCCAGTCGGTCTGAAGCTTTCTTT. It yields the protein CASSLASRSEAFF.

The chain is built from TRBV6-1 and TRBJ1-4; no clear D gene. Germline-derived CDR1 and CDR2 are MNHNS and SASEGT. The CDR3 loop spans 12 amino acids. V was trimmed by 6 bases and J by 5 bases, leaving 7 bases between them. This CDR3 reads CASSQSNEKLFF. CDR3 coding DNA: TGTGCCAGCAGCCAGTCCAATGAAAAACTGTTTTTT.